This T cell receptor beta chain was identified in a study of Siglec-9 on CD8 T cells in melanoma (dated by TCRdb to between 2018 and 2021). In the study overall: Siglec-9 expression on CD8+ T cells and the role of Siglec-9 in regulating T cells in the melanoma tumor microenvironment were investigated in the study.

Study-wide findings and limitations: Siglec-9 was reported to mark and regulate an effector memory CD8+ T-cell subset that appeared to accumulate within melanoma tumors.

Receptors were amplified or captured by the immunoSEQ multiplex PCR assay. This is the immuneACCESS table as TCRdb keeps it, with only in-frame sequences that have V and J called. A part of the clones is gone; compared with another copy, unresolved V genes explain less than half, and the rest is unexplained. Across this sample there are more than 25,000 clones, with 80% seen only once. Around 5.5% of the sample rests with the top ten. Germline trimming amounts to 4 bases on V and 6 bases on J, with 0 as the count of junction bases outside the gene matches. According to the germline V gene (reference sequence), CDR1 reads GTSNPN and CDR2 reads SVGIG. The CDR3 contains 12 residues, cysteine and phenylalanine counted. Here the CDR3 DNA is all that survives: 36 bases in frame from base 1. Worth noting for this clone: The antigen this receptor binds is unknown. Within one base of it there is no much larger clone, and no base qualities were kept.

The receptor was derived from a human donor in good health. The V and J segments used are TRBV30 and TRBJ2-1; 10 central nucleotides agree with TRBD2. The material sequenced was Siglec-9- CD8+ T cells sorted from blood. Reading the label with the study, this specimen's cell subset or site is: CD8 T cells lacking Siglec-9. The CDR3 corresponds to CAWKRGGNEQFF. The nucleotide sequence reads TGTGCCTGGAAGCGGGGGGGCAATGAGCAGTTCTTC. This CDR3, with the reference TRBV30 and TRBJ2-1 proteins standing in past its ends, gives the full variable domain SQTIHQWPATLVQPVGSPLSLECTVEGTSNPNLYWYRQAAGRGLQLLFYSVGIGQISSEVPQNLSASRPQDRQFILSSKKLLLSDSGFYLCAWKRGGNEQFFGPGTRLTVL.